These T cell receptor beta chains were read from a single sample in a study of T cell changes during pregnancy in multiple sclerosis. Only in-frame clones appear in the TCRdb table, and some are missing; sequencing was by immunoSEQ multiplex PCR. The data hold 80,000 or so clones, with around 94% observed a single time. The sample here was peripheral blood, taken in the second trimester of pregnancy. These receptors were collected from a female donor in good health, enrolled as a control in a pregnancy study. Both conserved end residues are part of each CDR3. A D gene is named only where the DNA matches it firmly. Rows give clone size only sometimes, using once, few, many, or a class for an expanded clone.

J,V,size,D,DNA,CDR3
TRBJ1-2,TRBV28,.,.,TGTGCCAGCAGTTTAGAGTATGGCTACACCTTC,CASSLEYGYTF
TRBJ2-1,TRBV28,.,TRBD2,TGTGCCAGCAGTTTAGACCTAGCGGGAGTGAGTGAGCAGTTCTTC,CASSLDLAGVSEQFF
TRBJ1-1,TRBV5-1,.,TRBD1,TGCGCCAGCAGCCGCAACAAACCGGGACAGGGGGAGGAAACTGAAGCTTTCTTT,CASSRNKPGQGEETEAFF
TRBJ2-1,TRBV5-1,.,TRBD2,TGCGCCAGCAGCCAACTAGCGAATTCCTACAATGAGCAGTTCTTC,CASSQLANSYNEQFF
TRBJ2-3,TRBV15,.,.,TGTGCCACCAGCATCCGGTGGAGACCAGATACGCAGTATTTT,CATSIRWRPDTQYF
TRBJ2-5,TRBV20-1,.,.,TGCAGTGCTAACTTCCAAGAGACCCAGTACTTC,CSANFQETQYF
TRBJ2-7,TRBV4-1,.,TRBD2,TGCGCCAGCAGCCAGCAACTAGCGGGAGTGGAGCAGTACTTC,CASSQQLAGVEQYF
TRBJ2-7,TRBV6-6,.,.,TGTGCCAGCAGTCCGGGGAATGGGCAGTACTTC,CASSPGNGQYF
TRBJ2-7,TRBV11-2,.,TRBD2,TGTGCCAGCAGCTTAGAGCTAGCGGACTCCTACGAGCAGTACTTC,CASSLELADSYEQYF
TRBJ1-2,TRBV4-1,.,.,TGCGCCAGCAGCCAGCTGACAGGCTATGGCTACACCTTC,CASSQLTGYGYTF
TRBJ2-5,TRBV7-2,.,TRBD2,TGTGCCAGCAGCTTGGGAGGGAAAGGTTACCAAGAGACCCAGTACTTC,CASSLGGKGYQETQYF
TRBJ2-1,TRBV5-4,.,.,TGTGCCAGCAGCTTGCGGAATGAGCAGTTCTTC,CASSLRNEQFF
TRBJ2-7,TRBV27,.,.,TGTGCCAGCACCCCCGAGGGGGTCGGCCTGGGCGAGCAGTACTTC,CASTPEGVGLGEQYF
TRBJ1-5,TRBV2,few,.,TGTGCCAGCAGTGAGTCGGGAAGTGGTCAGCCCCAGCATTTT,CASSESGSGQPQHF
TRBJ2-5,TRBV4-2,.,TRBD1,TGTGCCAGCAGCCGCGACAGGGGGCATAAGGAGACCCAGTACTTC,CASSRDRGHKETQYF
TRBJ1-1,TRBV19,.,.,TGTGCCAGTATAGTCGACAGACAGGCAAACACTGAAGCTTTCTTT,CASIVDRQANTEAFF
TRBJ1-2,TRBV5-8,.,.,TGTGCCAGCAGCTCCAGGGATCACTATGGCTACACCTTC,CASSSRDHYGYTF
TRBJ2-2,TRBV5-1,.,.,TGCGCCAGCAGCTTGGACTCGCGGAACACCGGGGAGCTGTTTTTT,CASSLDSRNTGELFF
TRBJ1-4,TRBV5-4,.,.,TGTGCCAGCAGCTTGGATGTCAGACTCCCTGGAAAACTGTTTTTT,CASSLDVRLPGKLFF
TRBJ1-2,TRBV19,few,.,TGTGCCAGTAGTGCTTACAGGGATGGCTACACCTTC,CASSAYRDGYTF
TRBJ2-5,TRBV6-1,.,.,TGTGCCAGCAGGCCGACAGTAGAAGAGACCCAGTACTTC,CASRPTVEETQYF
TRBJ2-3,TRBV4-1,.,TRBD2,TGCGCCAGCAGCCGAAGACTAGCGGGACTTAGCACAGATACGCAGTATTTT,CASSRRLAGLSTDTQYF
TRBJ2-7,TRBV5-1,once,TRBD2,TGCGCCAGCAGCTTGGGTCCCAGCGGGAGGGCCGTGTCCTACGAGCAGTACTTC,CASSLGPSGRAVSYEQYF
TRBJ2-1,TRBV6-6,.,TRBD2,TGTGCCAGCAGTCTGAGCGGGAGGAGTAACTACAATGAGCAGTTCTTC,CASSLSGRSNYNEQFF
TRBJ2-2,TRBV5-8,.,.,TGTGCCAGCAGCTTGGGATCTGGGGCCACCGGGGAGCTGTTTTTT,CASSLGSGATGELFF
TRBJ2-5,TRBV27,.,.,TGTGCCAGCAGTACGACGAGGGGGGAGACCCAGTACTTC,CASSTTRGETQYF
TRBJ2-7,TRBV9,.,.,TGTGCCAGCAGCGTAGGAGGTCTTACCTACGAGCAGTACTTC,CASSVGGLTYEQYF
TRBJ2-5,TRBV2,.,TRBD2,TGTGCCAGCGGGGGGGGGACTGGGGGGACCCAGTACTTC,CASGGGTGGTQYF
TRBJ2-6,TRBV5-8,.,.,TGTGCCAGCAGCTTGGTGGCAGGTGGGGCCAACGTCCTGACTTTC,CASSLVAGGANVLTF
TRBJ2-3,TRBV28,.,TRBD2,TGTGCCAGCAGTTTGCCCCGGGGGGGCACAGATACGCAGTATTTT,CASSLPRGGTDTQYF
TRBJ2-7,TRBV6-1,once,.,TGTGCCAGCAGTGAAGAGGGACCAGGGGGGTGGGGATACGAGCAGTACTTC,CASSEEGPGGWGYEQYF
TRBJ2-1,TRBV5-1,.,.,TGCGCCAGCAGCTTGTTTATGCGTGGGCCCATCCACCCTGAGCAGTTCTTC,CASSLFMRGPIHPEQFF
TRBJ2-1,TRBV28,.,TRBD2,TGTGCCAGCAGTTTAGCCCCCGGGACTAGCGGGAGTTCCTACAATGAGCAGTTCTTC,CASSLAPGTSGSSYNEQFF
TRBJ1-1,TRBV27,.,.,TGTGCCAGCAGTTTATCAGGGGACACTGAAGCTTTCTTT,CASSLSGDTEAFF
TRBJ2-7,TRBV7-9,.,TRBD1,TGTGCCAGCAGCGTCTCTATCGGACAGGGGTCCTACGAGCAGTACTTC,CASSVSIGQGSYEQYF
TRBJ1-2,TRBV4-1,.,TRBD1,TGCGCCAGCAGCCAACTAGCGACAGGGGGAGTAGGCTACACCTTC,CASSQLATGGVGYTF
TRBJ1-5,TRBV6-1,.,TRBD1,TGTGCCAGCAGTGGACACAGGGGGAGCAATCAGCCCCAGCATTTT,CASSGHRGSNQPQHF
TRBJ1-4,TRBV28,.,.,TGTGCCAGCAGCTCGGACAGCTACAATGAAAAACTGTTTTTT,CASSSDSYNEKLFF
TRBJ2-7,TRBV10-3,.,TRBD1,TGTGCCATCAGAGGACAGGGGGCCACCTACGAGCAGTACTTC,CAIRGQGATYEQYF
TRBJ2-7,TRBV2,.,TRBD2,TGTGCCAGCAGTGTGTCCAGCGGGAGTTACGAGCAGTACTTC,CASSVSSGSYEQYF
TRBJ1-2,TRBV18,.,TRBD1,TGTGCCAGCTCACCACCGTCAGGGGGCGCGAATGGCTACACCTTC,CASSPPSGGANGYTF
TRBJ1-2,TRBV29-1,.,.,TGCAGCGACCTAGCGGGGAGCGACTATGGCTACACCTTC,CSDLAGSDYGYTF
TRBJ2-7,TRBV15,.,.,TGTGCCACCAGCAGAGATCGGTCCTACGAGCAGTACTTC,CATSRDRSYEQYF
TRBJ2-7,TRBV27,.,TRBD1,TGTGCCAGCAGTTTATACGCGGGACAGGGGGTTAGCGAGCAGTACTTC,CASSLYAGQGVSEQYF
TRBJ2-7,TRBV5-6,.,.,TGTGCCAGCAGCTTGTATCGGGAGACGTTCCCCCTCAACGAGCAGTACTTC,CASSLYRETFPLNEQYF
TRBJ2-6,TRBV7-9,.,.,TGTGCCAGCAGCGGAGGGCAGGCTGGGGCCAACGTCCTGACTTTC,CASSGGQAGANVLTF
TRBJ2-1,TRBV6-5,.,.,TGTGCCAGCAGTTCACTACTAGATTACAATGAGCAGTTCTTC,CASSSLLDYNEQFF
TRBJ1-2,TRBV9,.,.,TGTGCCAGCAGCCCCAGGGTTTTCGACTATGGCTACACCTTC,CASSPRVFDYGYTF
TRBJ1-4,TRBV27,.,.,TGTGCCAGCAGACCGACAGGTTACGGAAAACTGTTTTTT,CASRPTGYGKLFF
TRBJ2-7,TRBV29-1,.,TRBD1,TGCAGCGTTGAAGATACGGGACAGGGCAACTACGAGCAGTACTTC,CSVEDTGQGNYEQYF
TRBJ2-3,TRBV6-5,.,.,TGTGCCAGCAGAGACGGCGGGAACACACATACGCAGTATTTT,CASRDGGNTHTQYF
TRBJ2-3,TRBV11-3,once,TRBD2,TGTGCCAGCAGCTCCAGTTTCAGCGGGAGAATGGGGACAGATACGCAGTATTTT,CASSSSFSGRMGTDTQYF
TRBJ1-2,TRBV5-5,once,.,TGTGCCAGCAGCCCGGGGATGGGAGCTAACTATGGCTACACCTTC,CASSPGMGANYGYTF
TRBJ2-3,TRBV11-3,.,TRBD1,TGTGCCAGCACCCTACCGGGACAGGGTGCAGATACGCAGTATTTT,CASTLPGQGADTQYF